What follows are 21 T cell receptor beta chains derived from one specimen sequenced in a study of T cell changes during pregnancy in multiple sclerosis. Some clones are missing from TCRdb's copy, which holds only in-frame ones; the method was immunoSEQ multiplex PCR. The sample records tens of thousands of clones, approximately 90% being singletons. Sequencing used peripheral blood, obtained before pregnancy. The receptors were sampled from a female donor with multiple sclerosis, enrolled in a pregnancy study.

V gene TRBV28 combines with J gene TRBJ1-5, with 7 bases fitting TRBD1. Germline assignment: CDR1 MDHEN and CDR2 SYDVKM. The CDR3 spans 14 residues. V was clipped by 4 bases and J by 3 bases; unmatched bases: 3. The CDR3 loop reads CASSSGQYNQPQHF. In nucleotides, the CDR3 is TGTGCCAGCAGTTCGGGACAGTACAATCAGCCCCAGCATTTT. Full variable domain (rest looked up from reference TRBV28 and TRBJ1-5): DVKVTQSSRYLVKRTGEKVFLECVQDMDHENMFWYRQDPGLGLRLIYFSYDVKMKEKGDIPEGYSVSREKKERFSLILESASTNQTSMYLCASSSGQYNQPQHFGDGTRLSIL.

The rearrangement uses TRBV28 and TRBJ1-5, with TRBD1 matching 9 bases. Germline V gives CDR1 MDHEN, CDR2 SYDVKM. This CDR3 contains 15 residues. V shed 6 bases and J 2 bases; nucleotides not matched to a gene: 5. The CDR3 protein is CASRRGDRGNQPQHF. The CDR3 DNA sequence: TGTGCCAGCAGGAGGGGGGACAGGGGCAATCAGCCCCAGCATTTT.

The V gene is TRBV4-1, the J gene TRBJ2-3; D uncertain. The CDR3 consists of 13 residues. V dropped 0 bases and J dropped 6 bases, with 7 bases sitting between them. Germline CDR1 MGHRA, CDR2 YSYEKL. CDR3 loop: CASSQDPADTQYF. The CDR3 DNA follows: TGCGCCAGCAGCCAAGACCCAGCGGATACGCAGTATTTT.

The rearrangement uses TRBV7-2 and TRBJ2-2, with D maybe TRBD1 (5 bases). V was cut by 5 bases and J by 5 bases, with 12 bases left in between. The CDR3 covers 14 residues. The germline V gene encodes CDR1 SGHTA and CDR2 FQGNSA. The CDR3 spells CASSIGHGTGELFF. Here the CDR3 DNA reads TGTGCCAGCAGCATAGGACATGGTACCGGGGAGCTGTTTTTT.

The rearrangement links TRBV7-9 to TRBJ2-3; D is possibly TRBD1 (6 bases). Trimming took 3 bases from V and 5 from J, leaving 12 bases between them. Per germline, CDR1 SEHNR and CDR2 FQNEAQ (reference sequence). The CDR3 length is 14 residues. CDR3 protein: CASSFLTGQDTQYF. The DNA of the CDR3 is TGTGCCAGCAGCTTCCTGACAGGCCAAGATACGCAGTATTTT.

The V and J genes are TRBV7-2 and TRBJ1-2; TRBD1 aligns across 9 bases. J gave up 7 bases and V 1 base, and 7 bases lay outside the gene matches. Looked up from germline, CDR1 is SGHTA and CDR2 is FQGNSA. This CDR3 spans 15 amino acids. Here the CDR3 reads CASSLGGTGGPGYTF. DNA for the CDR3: TGTGCCAGCAGCTTAGGGGGTACAGGGGGCCCTGGCTACACCTTC.

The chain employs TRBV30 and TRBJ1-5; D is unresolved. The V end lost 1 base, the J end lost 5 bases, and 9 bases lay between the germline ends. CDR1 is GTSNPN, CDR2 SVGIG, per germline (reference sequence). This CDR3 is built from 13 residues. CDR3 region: CAWSAGADQPQHF. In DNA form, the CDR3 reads TGTGCCTGGAGTGCGGGTGCTGATCAGCCCCAGCATTTT.

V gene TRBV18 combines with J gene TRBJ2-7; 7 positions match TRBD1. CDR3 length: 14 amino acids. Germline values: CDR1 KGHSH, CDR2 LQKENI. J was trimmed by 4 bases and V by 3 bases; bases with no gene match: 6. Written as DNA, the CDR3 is TGTGCCAGCTCACCGGGCAGGGGGATGTACGAGCAGTACTTC. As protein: CASSPGRGMYEQYF.

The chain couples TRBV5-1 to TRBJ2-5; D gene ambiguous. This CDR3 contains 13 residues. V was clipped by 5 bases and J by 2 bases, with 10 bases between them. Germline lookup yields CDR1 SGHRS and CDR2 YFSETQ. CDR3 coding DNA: TGCGCCAGCAGACTTGGGCAGCAAGAGACCCAGTACTTC. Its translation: CASRLGQQETQYF.

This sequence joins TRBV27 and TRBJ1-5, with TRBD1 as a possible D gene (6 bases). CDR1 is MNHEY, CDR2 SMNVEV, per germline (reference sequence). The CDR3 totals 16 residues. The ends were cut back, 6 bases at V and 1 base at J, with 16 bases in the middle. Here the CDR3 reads CASSPRDKISNQPQHF. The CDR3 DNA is TGTGCCAGCAGCCCTCGGGACAAAATAAGCAATCAGCCCCAGCATTTT.

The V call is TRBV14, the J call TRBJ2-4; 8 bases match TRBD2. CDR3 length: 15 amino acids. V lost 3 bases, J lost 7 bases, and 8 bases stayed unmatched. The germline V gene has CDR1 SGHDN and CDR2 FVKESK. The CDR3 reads CASSQLGGGTNIQYF. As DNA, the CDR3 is TGTGCCAGCAGCCAGTTAGGCGGGGGGACGAACATTCAGTACTTC.

CDR3 in amino acids: CASSLNGQGGYEQYF. The CDR3 DNA sequence: TGTGCCAGCAGCCTAAACGGACAGGGCGGCTACGAGCAGTACTTC. The chain combines TRBV28 with TRBJ2-7; 8 bases fit TRBD1. Germline assignment: CDR1 MDHEN and CDR2 SYDVKM. V lost 6 bases and J lost 3; bases outside the gene matches: 10. This CDR3 is built from 15 residues.

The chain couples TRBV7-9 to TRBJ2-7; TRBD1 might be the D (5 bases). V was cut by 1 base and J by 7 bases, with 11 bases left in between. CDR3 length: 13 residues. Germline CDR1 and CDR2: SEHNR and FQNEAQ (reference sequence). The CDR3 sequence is CASSLVGVKEQYF. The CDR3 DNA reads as TGTGCCAGCAGCTTAGTAGGGGTGAAGGAGCAGTACTTC.

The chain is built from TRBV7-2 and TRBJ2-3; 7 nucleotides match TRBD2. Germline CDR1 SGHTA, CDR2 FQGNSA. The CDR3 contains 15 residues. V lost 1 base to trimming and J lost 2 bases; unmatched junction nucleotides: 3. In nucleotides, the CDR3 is TGTGCCAGCAGCTTAGTGGGGGGGGACACAGATACGCAGTATTTT. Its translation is CASSLVGGDTDTQYF.

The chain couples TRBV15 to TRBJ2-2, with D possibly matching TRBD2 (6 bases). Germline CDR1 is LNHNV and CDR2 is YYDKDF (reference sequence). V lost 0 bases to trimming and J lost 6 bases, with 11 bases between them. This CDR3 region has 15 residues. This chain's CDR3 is CATSRDWGVAGELFF. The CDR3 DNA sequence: TGTGCCACCAGCAGAGATTGGGGGGTTGCCGGGGAGCTGTTTTTT. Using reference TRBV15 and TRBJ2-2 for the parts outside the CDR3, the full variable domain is DAMVIQNPRYQVTQFGKPVTLSCSQTLNHNVMYWYQQKSSQAPKLLFHYYDKDFNNEADTPDNFQSRRPNTSFCFLDIRSPGLGDTAMYLCATSRDWGVAGELFFGEGSRLTVL.

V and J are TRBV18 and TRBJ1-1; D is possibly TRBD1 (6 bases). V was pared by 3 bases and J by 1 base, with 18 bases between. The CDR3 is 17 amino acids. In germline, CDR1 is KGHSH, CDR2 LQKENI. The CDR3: CASSPLGQRLRNTEAFF. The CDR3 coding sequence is TGTGCCAGCTCACCCCTAGGACAGAGGCTGCGGAACACTGAAGCTTTCTTT.

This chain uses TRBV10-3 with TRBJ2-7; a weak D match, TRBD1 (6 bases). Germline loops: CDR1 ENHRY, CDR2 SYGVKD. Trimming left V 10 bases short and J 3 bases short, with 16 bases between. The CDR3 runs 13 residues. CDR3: CATMGQGFYEQYF. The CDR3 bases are TGTGCCACCATGGGGCAGGGGTTCTACGAGCAGTACTTC.

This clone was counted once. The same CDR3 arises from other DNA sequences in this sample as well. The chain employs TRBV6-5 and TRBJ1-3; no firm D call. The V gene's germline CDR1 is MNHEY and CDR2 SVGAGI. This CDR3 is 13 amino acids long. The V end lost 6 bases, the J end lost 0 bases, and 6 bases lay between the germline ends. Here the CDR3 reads CASRAFSGNTIYF. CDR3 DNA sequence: TGTGCCAGCAGGGCCTTCTCTGGAAACACCATATATTTT.

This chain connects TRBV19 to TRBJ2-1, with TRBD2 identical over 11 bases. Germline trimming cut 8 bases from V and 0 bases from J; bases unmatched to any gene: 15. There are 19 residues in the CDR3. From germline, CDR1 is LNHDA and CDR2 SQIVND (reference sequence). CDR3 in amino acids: CASSPRASGGPSSYNEQFF. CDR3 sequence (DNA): TGTGCCAGTTCCCCTAGAGCTAGCGGGGGGCCCAGCTCCTACAATGAGCAGTTCTTC. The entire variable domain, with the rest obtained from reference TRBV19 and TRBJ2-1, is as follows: DGGITQSPKYLFRKEGQNVTLSCEQNLNHDAMYWYRQDPGQGLRLIYYSQIVNDFQKGDIAEGYSVSREKKESFPLTVTSAQKNPTAFYLCASSPRASGGPSSYNEQFFGPGTRLTVL.

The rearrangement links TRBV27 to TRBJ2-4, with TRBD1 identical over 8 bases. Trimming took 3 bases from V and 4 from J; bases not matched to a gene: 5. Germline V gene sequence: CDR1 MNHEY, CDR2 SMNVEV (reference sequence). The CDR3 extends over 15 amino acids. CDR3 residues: CASSFVGQGKNIQYF. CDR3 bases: TGTGCCAGCAGTTTTGTCGGACAGGGTAAAAACATTCAGTACTTC.

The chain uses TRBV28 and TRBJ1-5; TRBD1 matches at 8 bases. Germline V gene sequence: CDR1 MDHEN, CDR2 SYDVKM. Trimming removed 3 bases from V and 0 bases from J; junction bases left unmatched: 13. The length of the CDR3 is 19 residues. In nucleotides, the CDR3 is TGTGCCAGCAGTTTTGGTTTGCAGGGGGCGATTTATAGCAATCAGCCCCAGCATTTT. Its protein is CASSFGLQGAIYSNQPQHF.